The clone carrying this T cell receptor (beta chain) appeared many times. Per the germline V gene, CDR1 is KGHSH and CDR2 is LQKENI. This CDR3 has 14 amino acids. Trimming shortened V by 2 bases and J by 3 bases, and 10 bases separated the two germline ends. The data derive from a study of shared clonotypes between healthy human individuals. The protocol was immunoSEQ multiplex PCR, while the TCRdb copy is restricted to in-frame clones and leaves out a portion. Of some 200,000 clones in the sample, approximately 61% were seen once. The genes are TRBV18 and TRBJ1-1, with D unresolved. The sample was memory CD4+ T cells sorted from blood. As for subset: CD45RA-negative fraction. The TCR comes from a man in his thirties or forties in good health. For the CDR3, the DNA is TGTGCCAGCTCACCATCCAGCTATGACACTGAAGCTTTCTTT. As protein: CASSPSSYDTEAFF.